This T cell receptor (beta chain) was identified during a study of neurological immune-mediated disorders. CDR1 is DFQATT, CDR2 SNEGSKA, per germline (reference sequence). The CDR3 consists of 10 residues. Between the trimmed V and J ends, which lost 6 bases and 4 bases, there was a span of 5 bases. TCRdb passed the 5' RACE reads through MiXCR, listing each CDR3 protein once. This sample carries about 50,000 distinct CDR3 sequences, about 5.6% of them seen once, and the ten largest clones take approximately 1.5%. This clonotype was detected ten times or more. J is TRBJ2-3 and V is TRBV20-1; no clear D. The TCR comes from a woman between 18 and 29 years old with multiple sclerosis. The specimen was CD4+ T cells from blood. The CDR3 region has the DNA TGCAGTGCAGCGTCAGATACGCAGTATTTT. Amino acid sequence: CSAASDTQYF.